A single sample gave rise to the 22 T cell receptor beta chains below, sequenced in a study of beta chain features in type 1 diabetes. The investigators reverse transcribed all of the isolated RNA, so they sequenced expressed TCRB transcripts. Sequenced by immunoSEQ multiplex PCR; TCRdb stores in-frame clones only, minus some. There are roughly 400,000 clones in the sample; about 10% occur only once, and approximately 0.55% lies in the top ten. Study results and limitations: There was a moderate but significant shortening of TCRB CDR3s in all four CD4+ subsets of Type 1 diabetes patients.

No antigen has been assigned to these receptors. The specimen sequenced was central memory CD4+ T cells from blood. The receptors were sampled from a man aged 25 to 45 with type 1 diabetes.

A remark on this clone: This sample also contains other DNA sequences that code for the same CDR3. This chain uses TRBV9 with TRBJ2-1; 7 bases match TRBD2. Per germline, CDR1 SGDLS and CDR2 YYNGEE. The CDR3 has 15 residues. Trimming at V came to 0 bases and at J to 3 bases, leaving 3 bases not matched to a gene. CDR3 nucleotides: TGTGCCAGCAGCGTAGGCCTAGCGGACTACAATGAGCAGTTCTTC. Its protein product is CASSVGLADYNEQFF.

This rearrangement joins TRBV7-3 to TRBJ2-3; weak D call: TRBD2 (5 bases). This CDR3 spans 15 amino acids. Germline CDR1 SGHTA, CDR2 FQGTGA. Trimming removed 3 bases at V and 6 bases at J, with 16 bases between. CDR3 sequence: CASSFFGLTEDTQYF. For the CDR3, the DNA is TGTGCCAGCAGCTTTTTCGGACTGACGGAGGATACGCAGTATTTT.

The chain links TRBV18 to TRBJ2-3, with D perhaps matching TRBD1 (5 bases). Trimming took 4 bases from V and 4 from J, leaving 15 bases between them. This CDR3 region has 15 residues. Germline CDR1 KGHSH, CDR2 LQKENI. This CDR3 is CASSQLKGVADTQYF. The CDR3 DNA sequence: TGTGCCAGCTCACAGTTGAAAGGGGTAGCAGATACGCAGTATTTT.

This clone was detected many times. The junction and the germline gene differ at one end; a read error may be behind it. This chain uses TRBV20-1 with TRBJ1-2; TRBD1 agrees at 7 bases. Germline CDR1 DFQATT, CDR2 SNEGSKA (reference sequence). The CDR3 contains 11 residues. The CDR3 DNA is TGCAGTGCTGGGACCGGGACAGAGGCGTGGTTC. Its protein is CSAGTGTEAWF.

This clone was seen just once. This sequence joins TRBV5-1 and TRBJ1-4; D is ambiguous. Trimming took off 3 bases at V and 8 bases at J, with 11 bases between the two ends. Germline CDR1 reads SGHRS; CDR2 reads YFSETQ. This CDR3 is built from 13 residues. This chain's CDR3 is CASSSSPGEKLFF. The CDR3 nucleotides read TGCGCCAGCAGCTCCAGCCCGGGAGAAAAACTGTTTTTT.

The V gene is TRBV6-5, the J gene TRBJ1-2; TRBD1 might be the D (6 bases). Trimming took 4 bases from V and 5 from J, leaving 20 bases between them. The CDR3 sequence is 16 residues long. CDR1 MNHEY and CDR2 SVGAGI come from the germline V gene. This chain's CDR3 is CASSFYGAGRGYGYTF. The DNA of the CDR3 is TGTGCCAGCAGTTTTTATGGGGCAGGGAGGGGGTATGGCTACACCTTC.

The table lists this clone with a few counts. The chain links TRBV2 to TRBJ2-1; TRBD2 aligns across 7 bases. Looked up from germline, CDR1 is SNHLY and CDR2 is FYNNEI. The V gene end was trimmed by 6 bases and the J gene end by 8 bases; junction bases not matched to a gene: 7. CDR3 size: 13 residues. DNA for the CDR3: TGTGCCAGCAGGGGGGGAGGGCCTTATGAGCAGTTCTTC. This gives the protein CASRGGGPYEQFF.

In its sample, this clone was seen a few times. The genes are TRBV7-2 and TRBJ2-3; 7 bases line up with TRBD2. The ends lost 3 bases at V and 2 bases at J; junction bases unmatched: 8. Germline V lookup: CDR1 SGHTA, CDR2 FQGNSA. CDR3 length: 16 amino acids. The CDR3 reads CASSFQAGTLTDTQYF. CDR3 sequence (DNA): TGTGCCAGCAGCTTTCAAGCGGGAACGCTCACAGATACGCAGTATTTT.

This clone was found a few times. The chain couples TRBV7-9 to TRBJ2-7; 9 nucleotides line up with TRBD1. This CDR3 spans 15 amino acids. V lost 5 bases and J lost 2; bases outside the gene matches: 7. Germline CDR1 is SEHNR and CDR2 is FQNEAQ (reference sequence). CDR3 region: CASSLTGTGTYEQYF. DNA for the CDR3: TGTGCCAGCAGCCTCACGGGGACAGGGACCTACGAGCAGTACTTC.

The J gene is TRBJ1-5, the V gene TRBV19, with 7 bases fitting TRBD1. The CDR3 sequence is 15 residues long. The ends lost 10 bases at V and 5 bases at J; junction bases unmatched: 14. The germline V gene has CDR1 LNHDA and CDR2 SQIVND (reference sequence). The CDR3 sequence: CATQRGQQLHQPQHF. CDR3 bases: TGTGCCACTCAACGGGGACAGCAGCTTCATCAGCCCCAGCATTTT.

The rearrangement uses TRBV5-4 and TRBJ1-3, with 7 positions matching TRBD1. This CDR3 is 15 amino acids long. In germline, CDR1 is SGHNT, CDR2 YYREEE (reference sequence). With V trimmed by 3 bases and J by 0 bases, 3 bases remained unmatched. CDR3 region: CASSSGQDSGNTIYF. CDR3 bases: TGTGCCAGCAGCTCCGGACAGGACTCTGGAAACACCATATATTTT.

This clone was seen repeatedly, ten times or more. The chain joins TRBV2 to TRBJ1-5; 8 positions agree with TRBD1. The CDR3 has 14 residues. The germline V gene has CDR1 SNHLY and CDR2 FYNNEI. Trimming took 6 bases from V and 6 from J; bases not matched to a gene: 7. DNA of the CDR3: TGTGCCAGCAGGATAGACAGGGGAAGTCAGCCCCAGCATTTT. As protein: CASRIDRGSQPQHF.

This clone was seen only a few times. The J gene is TRBJ2-1, the V gene TRBV30, with 9 bases lining up with TRBD1. This CDR3 spans 17 amino acids. Trimming cost V 0 bases and J 7 bases; bases outside gene matches: 13. In germline, CDR1 is GTSNPN, CDR2 SVGIG (reference sequence). This CDR3 reads CAWSVLPSQGAGNEQFF. The DNA for the CDR3 is TGTGCCTGGAGTGTTCTTCCTTCACAGGGGGCTGGGAATGAGCAGTTCTTC.

This clone was seen more than once but under ten times. The chain uses TRBV7-2 and TRBJ2-7; 10 bases map to TRBD2. The germline gives CDR1 SGHTA, CDR2 FQGNSA. CDR3 size: 16 residues. V was pared by 5 bases and J by 4 bases, with 11 bases of the junction left unmatched. The CDR3 here is CASSIEGGSGRYEQYF. The CDR3, as DNA: TGTGCCAGCAGCATAGAGGGGGGTAGCGGGAGGTACGAGCAGTACTTC.

This chain links TRBV7-3 with TRBJ2-3; maybe TRBD1 (5 bases). The CDR3 is made up of 12 amino acids. V was trimmed by 4 bases and J by 14 bases, leaving 16 bases between them. Germline lookup yields CDR1 SGHTA and CDR2 FQGTGA. The CDR3 reads CASSSGSLGLYF. Here the CDR3 DNA reads TGTGCCAGCAGCTCAGGGTCCCTCGGCTTGTATTTT.

This clone was seen ten or more times. J is TRBJ2-3 and V is TRBV5-1; perhaps TRBD2 as D (6 bases). Germline CDR1 is SGHRS and CDR2 is YFSETQ. This CDR3 is built from 15 residues. Trimming took 2 bases from V and 1 from J, leaving 11 bases between them. In DNA, the CDR3 is TGCGCCAGCAGCTTCCAGGGAGGAGGCACAGATACGCAGTATTTT. Amino acid sequence: CASSFQGGGTDTQYF.

V and J are TRBV27 and TRBJ2-4, with D tentatively TRBD2 (6 bases). Trimming stripped 4 bases from V and 8 bases from J, with 12 bases between. The CDR3 spans 13 residues. Germline-derived CDR1 and CDR2 are MNHEY and SMNVEV (reference sequence). CDR3 in DNA: TGTGCCAGCAGTTCCCTGGGGGGTGACATTCAGTACTTC. It translates to CASSSLGGDIQYF.

This chain connects TRBV6-1 to TRBJ2-7; 8 bases line up with TRBD2. V lost 6 bases, J lost 2 bases, and 9 bases stayed unmatched. CDR1 is MNHNS and CDR2 is SASEGT in the germline V gene. The CDR3 has 15 residues. The CDR3 sequence is CASSEILAVTYEQYF. DNA for the CDR3: TGTGCCAGCAGCGAGATACTAGCGGTGACCTACGAGCAGTACTTC.

This clone showed up many times. This sequence joins TRBV15 and TRBJ2-1; TRBD1 matches at 8 bases. The CDR3 is 14 residues long. Trimming removed 3 bases from V and 7 bases from J; junction bases left unmatched: 5. The germline V gene has CDR1 LNHNV and CDR2 YYDKDF (reference sequence). The CDR3 loop reads CATSRFTGGNEQFF. The CDR3 region has the DNA TGTGCCACCAGCAGGTTCACAGGGGGGAATGAGCAGTTCTTC.

This clone was recorded many times. V gene TRBV18 combines with J gene TRBJ2-1, with D possibly TRBD2 on 6 matching bases. The ends were cut back, 7 bases at V and 0 bases at J, with 7 bases in the middle. Germline V lookup: CDR1 KGHSH, CDR2 LQKENI. The CDR3 extends over 13 amino acids. The CDR3 is CASLADSYNEQFF. In nucleotides, the CDR3 is TGTGCCAGCTTAGCGGACTCCTACAATGAGCAGTTCTTC.

J is TRBJ2-1 and V is TRBV12-1; the table names TRBD2, a call not compared with the DNA. TRBV12-1 is a pseudogene locus. This CDR3 is built from 18 residues. The CDR3 here is CASSHRAGTSGRDNEQFF. As DNA, the CDR3 is TGTGCCAGCAGCCACCGGGCGGGGACTAGCGGGAGAGACAATGAGCAGTTCTTC.

This chain joins TRBV28 and TRBJ1-5, with D perhaps TRBD1 (5 bases). Looked up from germline, CDR1 is MDHEN and CDR2 is SYDVKM. Trimming took 7 bases from V and 5 from J, leaving 18 bases between them. The CDR3 is 15 residues long. For the CDR3, the DNA is TGTGCCAGCAATGAGTCCGGGGAAGGGGATCAGCCCCAGCATTTT. This encodes CASNESGEGDQPQHF.